Presented here are 12 T cell receptor beta chains from one specimen sequenced in a study of blood T cells in healthy people across ages. Using a J-beta primer mix together with a sample-barcoded 5' primer, a second PCR was run for about 7 to 12 cycles. TCRdb called the 5' RACE reads again in MiXCR, with one record for every CDR3 protein. This sample carries fewer than 1,200,000 distinct CDR3 sequences, around 25% of them seen once, and the ten largest clones take 0.75%. These same records also appear under a second study, on T cells of mothers and their children.

Sequenced: blood. The origin of the receptors is a girl aged 2 to 9 in good health.

This clonotype was recorded a few times. The J gene is TRBJ1-2, the V gene TRBV4-1; D is ambiguous. Looked up from germline, CDR1 is MGHRA and CDR2 is YSYEKL. CDR3 size: 13 residues. V was shortened by 0 bases and J by 8 bases, with 10 bases between the two germline ends. CDR3 sequence reads: CASSQDEGLGYTF. DNA of the CDR3: TGCGCCAGCAGCCAAGATGAAGGGCTCGGCTACACCTTC.

The chain combines TRBV6-2 or TRBV6-3 with TRBJ2-1; maybe TRBD1 (5 bases). V was cut by 7 bases and J by 5 bases, with 15 bases left in between. The CDR3 runs to 14 residues. Germline V gene lookup returns CDR1 MNHEY and CDR2 SVGEGT. This CDR3 is CASNRDRGHNEQFF. CDR3 bases: TGTGCCAGCAATCGAGACAGAGGCCACAATGAGCAGTTCTTC.

Details on this clonotype: One end of the junction fails to match germline, which may point to a read error. This chain uses TRBV6-2 or TRBV6-3 with TRBJ2-1, with D perhaps matching TRBD2 (6 bases). The CDR3 extends over 14 amino acids. The germline gives CDR1 MNHEY, CDR2 SVGEGT. The CDR3 nucleotides read TGTTCCAGCCGGGCGGGACTCAGGTACAATGAGCAGTTCTTC. This sequence encodes CSSRAGLRYNEQFF.

This chain connects TRBV7-9 to TRBJ2-1; TRBD2 is a possible D gene (6 bases). CDR3 length: 14 amino acids. Per the germline V gene, CDR1 is SEHNR and CDR2 is FQNEAQ (reference sequence). The V gene lost 1 base and the J gene lost 7 bases, with 11 bases spanning the gap. The CDR3 here is CASSLEAGSNEQFF. The CDR3 region has the DNA TGTGCCAGCAGCTTAGAGGCGGGGAGTAATGAGCAGTTCTTC.

The CDR3 is CASSDRQELNNEQFF. The DNA of the CDR3 is TGTGCCAGCAGTGATAGGCAGGAGTTAAACAATGAGCAGTTCTTC. The chain has TRBV2 and TRBJ2-1, with D uncertain. The V gene lost 3 bases and the J gene lost 5 bases, with 14 bases spanning the gap. The CDR3 extends over 15 amino acids. Germline lookup yields CDR1 SNHLY and CDR2 FYNNEI.

A few counts support this clonotype. This chain links TRBV6-5 with TRBJ1-3; no definite D call. This CDR3 comprises 11 residues. The V end lost 6 bases, the J end lost 9 bases, and 9 bases lay between the germline ends. Germline values: CDR1 MNHEY, CDR2 SVGAGI. The CDR3 spells CASRDSGTIYF. Here the CDR3 DNA reads TGTGCCAGCAGGGACTCGGGCACCATATATTTT.

This clonotype appeared a few times. This chain uses TRBV3-1 with TRBJ2-3; 13 nucleotides align to TRBD2. Per germline, CDR1 LGHDT and CDR2 YNNKEL (reference sequence). The J segment lost 0 bases and the V segment lost 6 bases, leaving 12 bases of the junction unmatched. The CDR3 is 19 amino acids. The CDR3 region is CASSPGLAGWGTSTDTQYF. CDR3 nucleotides: TGTGCCAGCAGTCCGGGACTAGCGGGGTGGGGGACTAGCACAGATACGCAGTATTTT.

This clonotype was picked up a small number of times. Germline and junction disagree at one end, which may indicate a read error. V is TRBV27 and J is TRBJ2-1; a weak D match, TRBD2 (6 bases). CDR1 MNHEY and CDR2 SMNVEV come from the germline V gene (reference sequence). CDR3 length: 13 amino acids. CDR3 loop: CASSWDFANEQLF. The CDR3 DNA sequence: TGTGCCAGCAGTTGGGACTTTGCTAATGAGCAGCTCTTC.

A remark on this clonotype: The junction shows a germline mismatch at one end, possibly a read error. The V gene is TRBV7-9, the J gene TRBJ1-2, with D unclear. Germline loops: CDR1 SEHNR, CDR2 FQNEAQ (reference sequence). CDR3 length: 13 amino acids. The chain's CDR3 is CASSSRILYDYTF. For the CDR3, the DNA is TGTGCCAGCAGCAGTAGGATACTCTATGACTACACCTTC.

J is TRBJ2-5 and V is TRBV7-9; D may correspond to TRBD1 or TRBD2 (6 bases each). V lost 7 bases and J lost 1, with 13 bases in between. This CDR3 is built from 14 residues. Germline V gene lookup returns CDR1 SEHNR and CDR2 FQNEAQ (reference sequence). CDR3 protein: CASTFGGSQETQYF. The CDR3 DNA reads as TGTGCCAGCACCTTCGGGGGCAGCCAAGAGACCCAGTACTTC.

This clonotype was counted between two and nine times. This chain links TRBV7-2 with TRBJ2-1, with D possibly TRBD2 on 5 matching bases. CDR3 size: 14 residues. The germline CDR1 and CDR2 sequences are SGHTA and FQGNSA. V dropped 4 bases and J dropped 4 bases, with 11 bases sitting between them. The CDR3 loop is CASSSPGFYNEQFF. The CDR3, as DNA: TGTGCCAGCAGCTCCCCGGGATTTTACAATGAGCAGTTCTTC.

This clonotype has ten or more counts. This chain links TRBV19 with TRBJ2-5; D ambiguous. CDR1 and CDR2 from the germline V gene are LNHDA and SQIVND (reference sequence). This CDR3 contains 12 residues. Trimming took 2 bases from V and 3 from J, leaving 4 bases between them. The CDR3 nucleotides are TGTGCCAGTAGTATACCGGAAGAGACCCAGTACTTC. Amino acid sequence: CASSIPEETQYF.